This TCR beta chain was identified during a study of CD8 T cells in Susac syndrome. The controls were healthy donors who were matched for age and sex. FACS enriched CD8+ TEMRA cells, while bulk CD8+ and CD4+ were negatively isolated. V was pared by 6 bases and J by 6 bases, with 11 bases between. In germline, CDR1 is LGHNA, CDR2 YNFKEQ. The CDR3 extends over 13 amino acids. On this clonotype: What it recognizes is unknown.

Study findings and constraints: The study admitted that it had a relatively small number of individuals in its TCR sequencing and HLA analysis.

Random hexamers were used to reverse transcribe about 0.45 to 1 ug of RNA. Multiplex PCR with immunoSEQ amplified the TCR beta CDR3 across 54 Vbeta and 13 Jbeta. TCRdb called the immunoSEQ multiplex PCR reads again in MiXCR, with one record for every CDR3 protein. This sample has some 100,000 distinct CDR3 sequences, with about nine tenths found just once. The receptor's source is a human donor in good health. Sequencing input: CD4+ T cells from PBMCs. The gene calls are TRBV4-2 and TRBJ2-2; D remains unclear. The chain's CDR3 is CASSPLGSGELFF. The CDR3 bases are TGTGCCAGCAGTCCTTTAGGGTCCGGGGAGCTGTTTTTT.